This TCR beta chain was captured in a study of CD8 T cells in ankylosing spondylitis. Study observations and caveats: It appeared that ankylosing spondylitis blood was characterized by a TCR beta motif of about eight highly homologous variants. The clones that were linked to disease were reported to be significantly enriched in matched synovial fluid samples from ankylosing spondylitis patients.

TCRdb recomputed calls from the 5' RACE reads with MiXCR, one row per CDR3 protein. This sample has about 840,000 distinct CDR3 sequences, with 12% found just once. This clonotype was counted many times. What it binds is not known. Sequencing used blood, either unsorted or a sorted T cell fraction (not recorded which). This TCR was recovered from a male donor with ankylosing spondylitis.

CDR3 sequence reads: CASRPTPALDGNTIYF. The CDR3, as DNA: TGTGCAAGTCGCCCAACTCCAGCTTTGGATGGAAACACCATATATTTT. The J gene is TRBJ1-3, the V gene TRBV12-2. TRBV12-2 represents a pseudogene. This CDR3 region has 16 residues.